This TCR beta chain was found in a study of blood T cell repertoires in COVID-19. V gave up 3 bases and J gave up 2 bases; unmatched junction bases: 8. Germline CDR1 is SGHVS and CDR2 is FQNEAQ. The CDR3 covers 16 residues. Method: immunoSEQ multiplex PCR; TCRdb's copy keeps in-frame clones and lacks some. The sample holds 95,000 to 150,000 clones, 65% to 90% seen once. Sequencing was performed on peripheral blood. This TCR came from a woman older than 75 with acute or convalescent COVID-19. V and J are TRBV7-8 and TRBJ2-7; 9 bases match TRBD1. The chain's CDR3 is CASSFRGGQGAYEQYF. The CDR3 DNA reads as TGTGCCAGCAGCTTCCGCGGGGGACAGGGAGCCTACGAGCAGTACTTC.